Listed here are 9 T cell receptor beta chains from one sample, sequenced in a study of blood T cell repertoires in COVID-19 (dated by TCRdb to between 2020 and 2021). Library generation was performed with the immunoSEQ multiplex PCR assay. TCRdb retrieved this table from immuneACCESS and kept in-frame rearrangements only. Not all clones are present; in checked studies, unresolved V genes account for under half, and no reason is known for the remainder. This sample lists about 250,000 clones; over 90% were detected once. The ten largest make up around 0.9% of the sample. Sequenced sample: peripheral blood. These TCRs come from a man aged 25-45 years with COVID-19, enrolled during active disease.

This chain connects TRBV10-3 to TRBJ1-3, with 7 bases fitting TRBD1. CDR1 is ENHRY, CDR2 SYGVKD, per germline. The CDR3 has 13 amino acids. V shed 10 bases, J shed 2 bases, and the junction held 5 bases outside the gene matches. CDR3 nucleotides: TGTGCCAGCGGGACAGTGACTGGAAACACCATATATTTT. It codes for CASGTVTGNTIYF.

The chain uses TRBV6-6 and TRBJ1-2; TRBD1 aligns across 7 bases. This CDR3 comprises 16 residues. J gave up 1 base and V 0 bases, and 5 bases lay outside the gene matches. The germline CDR1 and CDR2 sequences are MNHNY and SVGAGI (reference sequence). The CDR3, as DNA: TGTGCCAGCAGTTACTCGACAGGGAATAGTAACTATGGCTACACCTTC. Protein product: CASSYSTGNSNYGYTF.

The chain employs TRBV5-1 and TRBJ2-7; 9 positions match TRBD1. CDR1 and CDR2 (germline): SGHRS, YFSETQ. The CDR3 covers 14 residues. Germline trimming cut 4 bases from V and 5 bases from J; bases unmatched to any gene: 7. CDR3 amino acids: CASSPTGGEDEQYF. As DNA, the CDR3 is TGCGCCAGCAGCCCGACAGGGGGAGAGGACGAGCAGTACTTC.

The rearrangement joins TRBV27 to TRBJ1-5, with 8 bases matching TRBD1. Trimming at V came to 5 bases and at J to 11 bases, leaving 5 bases not matched to a gene. This CDR3 comprises 12 residues. Germline V lookup: CDR1 MNHEY, CDR2 SMNVEV (reference sequence). The CDR3 bases are TGTGCCAGCAGTACAGGGGGTAGGGCCCAGCATTTT. Protein: CASSTGGRAQHF.

V gene TRBV28 combines with J gene TRBJ2-7, with a tentative D call TRBD2 (7 bases). The CDR3 contains 18 residues. Germline CDR1 reads MDHEN; CDR2 reads SYDVKM. V shed 3 bases and J shed 0 bases, with 21 bases lying between them. This CDR3 reads CASSLLSSGGFSSYEQYF. The CDR3 nucleotides read TGTGCCAGCAGTTTGCTCTCGTCGGGGGGCTTTAGCTCCTACGAGCAGTACTTC.

The genes are TRBV28 and TRBJ2-5, with D maybe TRBD1 (6 bases). Trimming took 5 bases from V and 6 from J, leaving 13 bases between them. Germline V CDR1 and CDR2: MDHEN, SYDVKM. The CDR3 sequence is 13 residues long. Written as DNA, the CDR3 is TGTGCCAGCAGTACGGACAGTGTGCAGACCCAGTACTTC. Its protein product is CASSTDSVQTQYF.

The V gene is TRBV19, the J gene TRBJ2-1, with 7 bases aligning to TRBD1. CDR1 LNHDA and CDR2 SQIVND come from the germline V gene (reference sequence). The V gene end was trimmed by 7 bases and the J gene end by 4 bases; junction bases not matched to a gene: 10. The CDR3 covers 15 residues. The CDR3 region has the DNA TGTGCCAGTAACTTACAGGGGACCCTTTACAATGAGCAGTTCTTC. As protein: CASNLQGTLYNEQFF.

The gene calls are TRBV5-1 and TRBJ2-5, with 10 positions matching TRBD2. This CDR3 has 15 residues. Per germline, CDR1 SGHRS and CDR2 YFSETQ. The ends lost 3 bases at V and 3 bases at J; junction bases unmatched: 5. The chain's CDR3 is CASSYHGLAEETQYF. The DNA of the CDR3 is TGCGCCAGCAGCTACCACGGACTAGCGGAAGAGACCCAGTACTTC.

V and J are TRBV14 and TRBJ2-1, with D possibly matching TRBD2 (6 bases). The germline gives CDR1 SGHDN, CDR2 FVKESK. V was shortened by 1 base and J by 3 bases, with 13 bases between the two germline ends. This CDR3 comprises 16 residues. The CDR3 DNA is TGTGCCAGCAGCCAAGTAATGGCGGGGAGCTACAATGAGCAGTTCTTC. Its protein is CASSQVMAGSYNEQFF.